The source of this T cell receptor beta chain is a study of blood T cell repertoires in COVID-19. The CDR3 sequence is 15 residues long. The germline V gene encodes CDR1 SGDLS and CDR2 YYNGEE. V shed 3 bases, J shed 8 bases, and the junction held 9 bases outside the gene matches. Data came from immunoSEQ multiplex PCR; TCRdb stores just in-frame clones and leaves some out. This table holds about 160,000 clones, more than 80% found once. The receptor was derived from a human donor in a cohort sampled during active COVID-19. V gene TRBV9 combines with J gene TRBJ1-2; TRBD1 agrees at 11 bases. Material for sequencing was peripheral blood. The CDR3 nucleotides read TGTGCCAGCAGCGCCCCCGGGACAGGGGGAGCGGGCTACACCTTC. This sequence encodes CASSAPGTGGAGYTF.